The TCR beta chain described here comes from a study of cytomegalovirus exposure and HLA in healthy donors. The study, taken as a whole, reports: It was only CMV serostatus that was available as immune exposure information. Reported results showed that the classifier diagnosed cytomegalovirus status with high specificity and sensitivity.

60 Vbeta and 13 Jbeta primers were used in PCR. TCRdb keeps only in-frame clones here, not all; method: immunoSEQ multiplex PCR. The sample comprises about 150,000 clones, roughly 74% of which are singletons, and about 2.8% rests with the top ten. Of note for this clone: Its cognate antigen is unknown.

Per germline, CDR1 KGHSH and CDR2 LQKENI. The length of the CDR3 is 15 residues. V dropped 3 bases and J dropped 4; count of bases not matched to a gene: 6. The material sequenced was PBMCs. This chain joins TRBV18 and TRBJ2-1; 7 nucleotides align to TRBD2. The source is a man in his late teens or twenties in good health and CMV-seronegative. The CDR3 sequence: CASSPSAGEYNEQFF. CDR3 nucleotide sequence: TGTGCCAGCTCACCGTCCGCGGGGGAGTACAATGAGCAGTTCTTC.